This TCR beta chain came from a study of blood T cells in healthy people across ages. General study findings and limits: Higher diversity and more naive CD4+ cells were features of long-lived donors, compared to aged donors.

Per sample, extraction of total RNA gave at least 5 micrograms in every case. A second about 7 to 12 cycle PCR used barcoded and J-beta primers. Sequencing of every sample gave 2.5 million or more CDR3-containing paired-end reads. TCRdb reanalysed the 5' RACE reads using MiXCR and keeps one entry per CDR3 protein. The sample records around 900,000 distinct CDR3 sequences, 45% to 60% being singletons. Of note for this clonotype: The antigen is unknown.

V gave up 4 bases and J gave up 1 base, with 14 bases separating them. The CDR3 runs 16 residues. Germline V gene sequence: CDR1 SGHDT, CDR2 YYEEEE. The TCR was taken from a woman aged 60-75 years in good health. The chain links TRBV5-6 to TRBJ2-2; a weak D match, TRBD2 (6 bases). Sequencing input: blood. The CDR3 spells CASSPTPGENTGELFF. CDR3 nucleotide sequence: TGTGCCAGCAGCCCGACACCGGGAGAGAACACCGGGGAGCTGTTTTTT.